The 9 T cell receptor beta chains below come from one sample, sequenced in a study of T cell clusters in autoimmune cytopenias. Approximately 40,000 genome equivalents of blood DNA were amplified for TRB. Multiplex touch-down PCR amplified TRB using TRB-A and TRB-B pools in one tube. From the multiplex PCR reads, TCRdb lists one entry per CDR3 protein and no DNA. The data include 8,000 to 9,500 distinct CDR3 sequences; the top ten clones carry under 25%. Material: peripheral blood. The source of these receptors is a human donor with an autoimmune cytopenia or autoimmune hepatitis (not recorded which).

The chain combines TRBV5-4 with TRBJ2-1; TCRdb gives TRBD2 as the D gene, but with no DNA this cannot be confirmed. Germline CDR1 reads SGHNT; CDR2 reads YYREEE (reference sequence). The CDR3 runs to 17 residues. The CDR3 spells CASSPTPLAGNYNEQFF. The whole variable domain, filled in from reference TRBV5-4 and TRBJ2-1, reads ETGVTQSPTHLIKTRGQQVTLRCSSQSGHNTVSWYQQALGQGPQFIFQYYREEENGRGNFPPRFSGLQFPNYSSELNVNALELDDSALYLCASSPTPLAGNYNEQFFGPGTRLTVL.

Measured by frequency, this clonotype is medium-sized. The chain recombines TRBV7-9 with TRBJ1-3. This CDR3 has 15 amino acids. Germline assignment: CDR1 SEHNR and CDR2 FQNEAQ (reference sequence). The CDR3 loop is CASSLRGSSGNTIYF.

The chain uses TRBV12-3 or TRBV12-4 and TRBJ2-3; the D gene TCRdb calls, TRBD1, cannot be checked with no DNA. This CDR3 comprises 15 residues. The CDR3 region is CASSPRQGGADTQYF.

The chain couples TRBV2 to TRBJ2-5; TCRdb reports TRBD1, a call that lacks DNA to check it against. There are 13 residues in the CDR3. CDR1 SNHLY and CDR2 FYNNEI come from the germline V gene. CDR3 residues: CASDKPGQETQYF.

The rearrangement links TRBV20-1 to TRBJ1-3. CDR3 size: 13 residues. The germline V gene has CDR1 DFQATT and CDR2 SNEGSKA (reference sequence). CDR3 loop: CSASLGFGNTIYF.

This clonotype is called medium-sized based on its frequency. The V and J genes are TRBV5-5 and TRBJ2-7; TCRdb indicates TRBD1, and absent DNA this call remains unverified. The CDR3 runs 16 residues. Per germline, CDR1 SGHKS and CDR2 YYEKEE (reference sequence). Here the CDR3 reads CASSSRPDSKSYEQYF.

This sequence joins TRBV19 and TRBJ2-7. The CDR3 is 14 residues long. Germline lookup yields CDR1 LNHDA and CDR2 SQIVND (reference sequence). The CDR3 sequence: CASSMMQTSYEQYF.

The chain is built from TRBV20-1 and TRBJ1-1. CDR3 length equals 13 residues. Germline lookup yields CDR1 DFQATT and CDR2 SNEGSKA (reference sequence). CDR3 sequence: CSASIQWGTEAFF.

The chain carries TRBV18 and TRBJ1-6; TCRdb gives TRBD1 as the D gene, but with no DNA this cannot be confirmed. Germline V gene sequence: CDR1 KGHSH, CDR2 LQKENI. This CDR3 contains 13 residues. The CDR3 loop reads CASSPDREPPLHF. The variable domain in full, with the rest retrieved from reference TRBV18 and TRBJ1-6, is NAGVMQNPRHLVRRRGQEARLRCSPMKGHSHVYWYRQLPEEGLKFMVYLQKENIIDESGMPKERFSAEFPKEGPSILRIQQVVRGDSAAYFCASSPDREPPLHFGNGTRLTVT.